The T cell receptor beta chain under discussion was sequenced for a study of blood T cells in healthy people across ages. Study observations and caveats: A strong correlation between TCR beta diversity and naive T cell percentage was seen. The recorded TCR beta diversity per million T cells decreased in a roughly linear manner with age.

Donors were systemically healthy Caucasian individuals from Russia aged about 6 to 90 years. As for this clonotype: Its antigen remains unidentified.

PCR was performed a second time for about 7 to 11 cycles using a sample-barcoded 5' primer and a J-beta primer mix. Tags on each cDNA molecule came from a template-switch adaptor with 12 random nucleotides. One entry per CDR3 protein results from TCRdb running MiXCR on the 5' RACE reads. In the table there are around 990,000 distinct CDR3 sequences, more than 30% of which are singletons. This clonotype was sampled from a man younger than 30 in good health. Sequences were obtained from blood.

The CDR3 region is CASRASRESARDGYTF. CDR3 DNA: TGTGCCAGCAGGGCATCGAGGGAAAGTGCTAGGGATGGCTACACCTTC. The V and J genes are TRBV27 and TRBJ1-2; no clear D gene. The CDR3 extends over 16 amino acids. Deletions cut 6 bases from V and 6 bases from J, with 23 bases between. Germline V gives CDR1 MNHEY, CDR2 SMNVEV (reference sequence).